The sequence of this T cell receptor beta chain was determined in a study of blood T cell repertoires in COVID-19. Study-level information: T cells, B-cell-depleted T cells, or PBMCs supplied cDNA or gDNA.

TCRdb's table, derived via immunoSEQ multiplex PCR, lists solely in-frame clones and lacks some. Of about 49,000 clones listed, 87% are singletons. The CDR3 runs 16 residues. Deletions cut 2 bases from V and 6 bases from J, with 19 bases between. Per germline, CDR1 SGHTA and CDR2 FQGNSA. J is TRBJ2-5 and V is TRBV7-2, with a possible D match to TRBD1 (8 bases). The specimen sequenced was peripheral blood. The clonotype was recovered from a woman at least 80 years old with COVID-19, enrolled during active disease. The CDR3 sequence is CASSLHRTGSGKTQYF. In DNA form, the CDR3 reads TGTGCCAGCAGCTTACATCGGACAGGGAGCGGGAAGACCCAGTACTTC.